Detailed here is one TCR beta chain. What it binds is not known. Only in-frame clones appear in the TCRdb table, and some are missing; sequencing was by immunoSEQ multiplex PCR. The table shows more than 11,000 clones, with 65% to 85% occurring only once. These data originate in a study of OX40 agonist ivuxolimab in advanced cancers. V lost 2 bases and J 2 bases, leaving 12 bases between the germline ends. Looked up from germline, CDR1 is SEHNR and CDR2 is FQNEAQ (reference sequence). The CDR3 sequence is 15 residues long. The study, taken as a whole, reports: More expanded clones were found, on average, in CD8+ than in CD4+ T cells.

The chain uses TRBV7-9 and TRBJ2-5; no firm D call. This receptor was identified in an adult with an advanced solid tumor such as melanoma, head and neck, liver or kidney cancer. The starting material was CD4+ or CD8+ T cells sorted from blood, obtained in a trial of the OX40 agonist ivuxolimab. CDR3 amino acids: CASSLRVGRQETQYF. The CDR3 DNA sequence: TGTGCCAGCAGCTTAAGGGTAGGCAGACAAGAGACCCAGTACTTC.